These T cell receptor beta chains were read from a single sample in a study of OX40 agonist ivuxolimab in advanced cancers. The table came from immunoSEQ multiplex PCR; TCRdb's copy has only in-frame clones and leaves some out. The table lists some 50,000 clones, about 88% of them singletons. The input for sequencing was CD4+ or CD8+ T cells sorted from blood, taken in a trial of the OX40 agonist ivuxolimab. These receptors were collected from an adult with an advanced solid tumor such as melanoma, head and neck, liver or kidney cancer. CDR3s include the opening cysteine and the closing phenylalanine or tryptophan. D genes are given only for firm matches. For some rows the clone size is stated as once, few or many, or as a class when expanded; others skip it.

V	size	J	D	DNA	CDR3
TRBV4-3	.	TRBJ2-1	TRBD2	TGCGCCAGCAGCCATCGCCTAGCGGGGAGCTACAATGAGCAGTTCTTC	CASSHRLAGSYNEQFF
TRBV27	.	TRBJ1-2	TRBD1	TGTGCCAGCAGTTCTACAGGGGGCGATTACTATGGCTACACCTTC	CASSSTGGDYYGYTF
TRBV19	.	TRBJ1-5	.	TGTGCCAGTAGTATAGGTATGGGGAGCAATCAGCCCCAGCATTTT	CASSIGMGSNQPQHF
TRBV4-2	.	TRBJ2-2	.	TGTGCCAGCAGCCAAGTTTCGGGGGAGCTGTTTTTT	CASSQVSGELFF
TRBV19	.	TRBJ2-1	TRBD2	TGTGCCAGTAGTCCAGCTAGCGGGAGGGTCAATGAGCAGTTCTTC	CASSPASGRVNEQFF
TRBV7-2	.	TRBJ1-2	.	TGTGCCAGCAGCGCCGGCTTAGATAGTTATGGCTACACCTTC	CASSAGLDSYGYTF
TRBV7-9	.	TRBJ2-3	TRBD2	TGTGCCAGCAGCTTAGAACGGTTAGCGGGAGTCCTCAGAGATACGCAGTATTTT	CASSLERLAGVLRDTQYF
TRBV9	.	TRBJ2-5	TRBD2	TGTGCCAGCTCCGCGGCGGGAGGGCAGGAGACCCAGTACTTC	CASSAAGGQETQYF
TRBV7-9	.	TRBJ2-4	.	TGTGCCAGCAGCTTAGTCCCTGACATTTCTATAGCCAAAAACATTCAGTACTTC	CASSLVPDISIAKNIQYF
TRBV28	.	TRBJ1-2	.	TGTGCCAGCAGTTTAGCGCGGGGGCTTGGCTATGGCTACACCTTC	CASSLARGLGYGYTF
TRBV21-1	.	TRBJ2-7	.	TGTGCCAGCAGCAAAGATCCCCGGGGCCACGAGCAGTACTTC	CASSKDPRGHEQYF
TRBV10-2	.	TRBJ2-3	.	TGCGCCAGCAGTGAGTCCCCAGATACGCAGTATTTT	CASSESPDTQYF
TRBV11-3	.	TRBJ2-7	.	TGTGCCAGCAGCTTAAGGCAAGGAGAATCCTACGAGCAGTACTTC	CASSLRQGESYEQYF
TRBV25-1	.	TRBJ1-6	.	TGTGCCAGCAGTGCCCAGAATTCACCCCTCCACTTT	CASSAQNSPLHF
TRBV14	.	TRBJ1-1	.	TGTGCCAGCAGCCGATCCTGGACAGCTGAAGCTTTCTTT	CASSRSWTAEAFF
TRBV9	once	TRBJ1-1	TRBD1	TGTGCCAGCACCCCCCTGGGACAGGGTGACACTGAAGCTTTCTTT	CASTPLGQGDTEAFF
TRBV6-6	.	TRBJ2-7	.	TGTGCCAGCAGTTACGTGTTCGGGTGGGACGAGCAGTACTTC	CASSYVFGWDEQYF
TRBV5-1	.	TRBJ2-1	TRBD2	TGCGCCAGCAGCTTACACGCCCCGGGACTAGCGGGAGGCTACAATGAGCAGTTCTTC	CASSLHAPGLAGGYNEQFF
TRBV6-5	few	TRBJ1-2	TRBD1	TGTGCCAGCAGTTACTCCCGGACAGGGGGCGGCTATGGCTACACCTTC	CASSYSRTGGGYGYTF
TRBV2	.	TRBJ2-5	.	TGTGCCAGCAGTTTGGGGCTAGGGGAGACCCAGTACTTC	CASSLGLGETQYF
TRBV11-3	.	TRBJ2-4	TRBD2	TGTGCCAGCGGACGGGGGGGGAACATTCAGTACTTC	CASGRGGNIQYF
TRBV14	.	TRBJ2-7	.	TGTGCCAGCAGCCAAGGGTGGGGGAGCGGAGAGAACTACGAGCAGTACTTC	CASSQGWGSGENYEQYF
TRBV9	.	TRBJ2-3	.	TGTGCCAGCAGCTCTACTCGAACAGAAGCAGATACGCAGTATTTT	CASSSTRTEADTQYF
TRBV27	.	TRBJ1-3	.	TGTGCCAGCAGTTTATCCATGAGGGGATTGGGTCACACCATATATTTT	CASSLSMRGLGHTIYF
TRBV5-4	.	TRBJ2-7	.	TGTGCCAGCAGCTTGGGGGTTTCCTACGAGCAGTACTTC	CASSLGVSYEQYF
TRBV20-1	.	TRBJ2-5	.	TGCAGTTCCCTGGGGCAAGAGACCCAGTACTTC	CSSLGQETQYF
TRBV12-5	.	TRBJ2-7	.	TGTGCTAGTGGTCGGGCGGCGGGGCCTTCCTACGAGCAGTACTTC	CASGRAAGPSYEQYF
TRBV7-9	once	TRBJ2-3	.	TGTGCCAGCAGCCCTTCGCGGGGCCTCACAGATACGCAGTATTTT	CASSPSRGLTDTQYF
TRBV5-1	.	TRBJ2-4	.	TGCGCCAGCAGCCCCGCCATTTCGCCGGGAGACATTCAGTACTTC	CASSPAISPGDIQYF
TRBV7-9	.	TRBJ2-3	TRBD2	TGTGCCAGCAGCATACTAAGCGGGGGGGCCACAGATACGCAGTATTTT	CASSILSGGATDTQYF
TRBV4-3	.	TRBJ2-7	TRBD1	TGCGCCAGCAGCCACCGGGACAGCTGGAACTACGAGCAGTACTTC	CASSHRDSWNYEQYF
TRBV28	.	TRBJ2-2	.	TGTGCCAGCAGCTCCCCCGGGGAGCTGTTTTTT	CASSSPGELFF
TRBV21-1	.	TRBJ2-3	.	TGTGCCAGCACCAAAAACATCATCGGGACAGGACATTCCGATACGCAGTATTTT	CASTKNIIGTGHSDTQYF
TRBV7-9	once	TRBJ1-6	.	TGTGCCAGCAGCTTAGGGCAGGGGCCGGCGGTTTCACCCCTCCACTTT	CASSLGQGPAVSPLHF
TRBV11-2	.	TRBJ2-7	.	TGTGCCAGCAGCTTAGTTTCATCCATCTACGAGCAGTACTTC	CASSLVSSIYEQYF
TRBV9	.	TRBJ1-2	.	TGTGCCAGCACCCAGGGGTGGAATGGCGAAGGCTACACCTTC	CASTQGWNGEGYTF
TRBV27	.	TRBJ1-1	.	TGTGCCAGCAGTTTATTGGACGGTGAAGCTTTCTTT	CASSLLDGEAFF
TRBV4-1	.	TRBJ2-1	TRBD2	TGCGCCAGCAGCCAAGCGTGGCGGGAGGGCCTCAATGAGCAGTTCTTC	CASSQAWREGLNEQFF
TRBV6-6	once	TRBJ2-6	.	TGTGCCAGCAGTTACTTCTCTGGGGCCAACGTCCTGACTTTC	CASSYFSGANVLTF
TRBV7-9	.	TRBJ1-1	.	TGTGCCAGCAGCTTAGACAGTAAGACTGAAGCTTTCTTT	CASSLDSKTEAFF
TRBV5-1	once	TRBJ2-1	TRBD2	TGCGCCAGCAGCTCGCAGCCGCGGGGGGGAGATGAGCAGTTCTTC	CASSSQPRGGDEQFF
TRBV7-9	once	TRBJ2-1	.	TGTGCCAGCAGCTTAGGGATTGGAGGGTTGGGCAATGAGCAGTTCTTC	CASSLGIGGLGNEQFF
TRBV19	.	TRBJ1-1	.	TGTGCCAGTGGCCTCCAGGGTACCGGGACTGAAGCTTTCTTT	CASGLQGTGTEAFF
TRBV7-2	.	TRBJ2-1	TRBD2	TGTGCCAGCAGCCGTAGACTAGCGGGGGGGCCGTCTAGGTATGAGCAGTTCTTC	CASSRRLAGGPSRYEQFF
TRBV29-1	.	TRBJ1-2	TRBD1	TGCAGCGTTGGGACAGGTGTGGCTGGCTACACCTTC	CSVGTGVAGYTF
TRBV28	.	TRBJ2-5	TRBD2	TGTGCCACCCGGGGGGGGGCAGAGACCCAGTACTTC	CATRGGAETQYF
TRBV19	.	TRBJ2-1	.	TGTGCCAGTAGTATTGAGGCAGACAATGAGCAGTTCTTC	CASSIEADNEQFF
TRBV19	few	TRBJ1-6	TRBD1	TGTGCCAGTAGTAGCGGACAGGGAGGCGGTAATTCACCCCTCCACTTT	CASSSGQGGGNSPLHF
TRBV25-1	once	TRBJ1-4	.	TGTGCCAGCCGGGATCAGGGTTTGTCTGAAAAACTGTTTTTT	CASRDQGLSEKLFF
TRBV15	once	TRBJ2-5	.	TGTGCCACCAGCACCAGGGCAAACCCAATTGATGAGCAGTACTTC	CATSTRANPIDEQYF
TRBV7-6	.	TRBJ2-1	TRBD2	TGTGCCAGCAGCTTAGACGAGACTAGCGGGAGGAATGAGCAGTTCTTC	CASSLDETSGRNEQFF
TRBV4-1	.	TRBJ2-3	TRBD2	TGCGCCAGCAGCCACACCATGCTAGCGGGAGGGGGTACAGATACGCAGTATTTT	CASSHTMLAGGGTDTQYF
TRBV27	once	TRBJ1-5	TRBD1	TGTGCCACGAGGACAGGGGTCAATCAGCCCCAGCATTTT	CATRTGVNQPQHF